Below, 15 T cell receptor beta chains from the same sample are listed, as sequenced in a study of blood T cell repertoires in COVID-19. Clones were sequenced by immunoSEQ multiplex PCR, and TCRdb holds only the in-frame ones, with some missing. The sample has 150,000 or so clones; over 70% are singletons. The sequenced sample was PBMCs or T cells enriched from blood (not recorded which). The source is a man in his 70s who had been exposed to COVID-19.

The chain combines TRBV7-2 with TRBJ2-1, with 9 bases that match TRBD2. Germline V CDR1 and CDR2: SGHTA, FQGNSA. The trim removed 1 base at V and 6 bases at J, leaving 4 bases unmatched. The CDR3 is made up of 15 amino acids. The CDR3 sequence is CASSLVGSGGNEQFF. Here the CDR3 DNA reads TGTGCCAGCAGCTTAGTAGGTAGCGGGGGCAATGAGCAGTTCTTC.

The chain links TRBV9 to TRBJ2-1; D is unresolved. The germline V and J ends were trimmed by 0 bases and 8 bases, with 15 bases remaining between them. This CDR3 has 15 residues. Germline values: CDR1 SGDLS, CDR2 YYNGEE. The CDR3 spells CASSVGKASWYEQFF. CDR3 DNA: TGTGCCAGCAGCGTAGGAAAGGCTAGTTGGTATGAGCAGTTCTTC.

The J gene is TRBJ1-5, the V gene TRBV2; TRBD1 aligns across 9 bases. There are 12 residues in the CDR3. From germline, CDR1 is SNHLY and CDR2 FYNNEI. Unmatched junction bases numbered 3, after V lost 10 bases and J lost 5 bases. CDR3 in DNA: TGTGCCATAGGACAGGGGCATCAGCCCCAGCATTTT. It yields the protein CAIGQGHQPQHF.

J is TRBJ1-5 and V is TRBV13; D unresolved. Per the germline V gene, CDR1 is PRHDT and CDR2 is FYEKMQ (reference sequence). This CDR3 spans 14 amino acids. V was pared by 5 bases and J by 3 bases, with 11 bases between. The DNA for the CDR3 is TGTGCCAGCAGCCAAGGCCAGGACAATCAGCCCCAGCATTTT. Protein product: CASSQGQDNQPQHF.

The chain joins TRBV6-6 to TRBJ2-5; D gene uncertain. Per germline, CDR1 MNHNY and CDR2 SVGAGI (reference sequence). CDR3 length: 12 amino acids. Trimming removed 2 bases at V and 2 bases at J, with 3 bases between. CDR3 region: CASSYTQETQYF. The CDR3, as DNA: TGTGCCAGCAGTTACACACAAGAGACCCAGTACTTC.

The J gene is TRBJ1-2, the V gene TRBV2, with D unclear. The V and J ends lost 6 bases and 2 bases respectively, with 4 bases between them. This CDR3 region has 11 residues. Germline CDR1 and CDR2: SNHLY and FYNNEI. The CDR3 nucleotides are TGTGCCAGCAGCACAAACTATGGCTACACCTTC. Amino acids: CASSTNYGYTF.

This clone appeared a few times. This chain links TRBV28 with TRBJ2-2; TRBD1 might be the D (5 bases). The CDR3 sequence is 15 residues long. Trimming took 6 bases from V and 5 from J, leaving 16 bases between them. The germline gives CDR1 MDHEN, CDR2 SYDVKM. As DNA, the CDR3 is TGTGCCAGCAGGCCCTCAGGGATTAGTACCGGGGAGCTGTTTTTT. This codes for CASRPSGISTGELFF.

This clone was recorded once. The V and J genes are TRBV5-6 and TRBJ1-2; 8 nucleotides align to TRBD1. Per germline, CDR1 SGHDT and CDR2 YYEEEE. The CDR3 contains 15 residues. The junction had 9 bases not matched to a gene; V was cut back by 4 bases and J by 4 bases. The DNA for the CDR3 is TGTGCCAGCAGCCCTGGACAGGGCTTGGGCTATGGCTACACCTTC. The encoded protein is CASSPGQGLGYGYTF.

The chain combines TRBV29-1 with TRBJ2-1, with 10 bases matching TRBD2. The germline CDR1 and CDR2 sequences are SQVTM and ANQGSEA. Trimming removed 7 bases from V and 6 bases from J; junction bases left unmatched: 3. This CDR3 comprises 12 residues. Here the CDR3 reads CSARLAGNEQFF. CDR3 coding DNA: TGCAGCGCACGACTAGCGGGCAATGAGCAGTTCTTC.

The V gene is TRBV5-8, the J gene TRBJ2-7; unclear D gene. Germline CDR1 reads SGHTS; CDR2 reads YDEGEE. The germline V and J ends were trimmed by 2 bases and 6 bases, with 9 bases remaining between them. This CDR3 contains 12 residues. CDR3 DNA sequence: TGTGCCAGCAGCTTCAGACAAGGCGAGCAGTACTTC. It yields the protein CASSFRQGEQYF.

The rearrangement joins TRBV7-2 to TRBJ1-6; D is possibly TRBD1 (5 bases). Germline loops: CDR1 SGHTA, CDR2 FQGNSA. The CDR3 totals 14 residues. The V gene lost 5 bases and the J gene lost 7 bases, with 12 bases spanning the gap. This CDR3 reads CASSPGTVNSPLHF. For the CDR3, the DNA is TGTGCCAGCAGCCCCGGGACTGTCAATTCACCCCTCCACTTT.

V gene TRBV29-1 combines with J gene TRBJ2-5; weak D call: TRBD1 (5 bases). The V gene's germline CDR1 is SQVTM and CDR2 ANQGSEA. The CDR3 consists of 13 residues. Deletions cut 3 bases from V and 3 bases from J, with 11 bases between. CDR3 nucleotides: TGCAGCGTTGACCCAGGGATGGAAGAGACCCAGTACTTC. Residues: CSVDPGMEETQYF.

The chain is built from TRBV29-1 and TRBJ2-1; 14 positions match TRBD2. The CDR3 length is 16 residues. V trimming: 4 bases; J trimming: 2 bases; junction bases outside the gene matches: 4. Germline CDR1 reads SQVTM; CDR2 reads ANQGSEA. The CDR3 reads CSVAWTSGRTYNEQFF. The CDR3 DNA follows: TGCAGCGTTGCTTGGACTAGCGGGAGGACCTACAATGAGCAGTTCTTC.

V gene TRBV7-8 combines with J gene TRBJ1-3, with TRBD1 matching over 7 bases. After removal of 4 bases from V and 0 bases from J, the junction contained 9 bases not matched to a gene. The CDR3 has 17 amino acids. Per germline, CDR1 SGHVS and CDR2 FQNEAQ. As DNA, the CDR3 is TGTGCCAGCAGCTCCGAATACCGGGACAGCTCTGGAAACACCATATATTTT. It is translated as CASSSEYRDSSGNTIYF.

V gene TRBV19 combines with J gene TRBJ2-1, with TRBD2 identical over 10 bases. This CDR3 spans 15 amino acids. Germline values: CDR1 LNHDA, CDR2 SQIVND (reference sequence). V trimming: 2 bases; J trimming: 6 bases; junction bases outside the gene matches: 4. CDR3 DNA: TGTGCCAGTAGTATAAGAGCGGGAGGGCCCAATGAGCAGTTCTTC. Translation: CASSIRAGGPNEQFF. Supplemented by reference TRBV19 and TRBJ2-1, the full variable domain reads DGGITQSPKYLFRKEGQNVTLSCEQNLNHDAMYWYRQDPGQGLRLIYYSQIVNDFQKGDIAEGYSVSREKKESFPLTVTSAQKNPTAFYLCASSIRAGGPNEQFFGPGTRLTVL.